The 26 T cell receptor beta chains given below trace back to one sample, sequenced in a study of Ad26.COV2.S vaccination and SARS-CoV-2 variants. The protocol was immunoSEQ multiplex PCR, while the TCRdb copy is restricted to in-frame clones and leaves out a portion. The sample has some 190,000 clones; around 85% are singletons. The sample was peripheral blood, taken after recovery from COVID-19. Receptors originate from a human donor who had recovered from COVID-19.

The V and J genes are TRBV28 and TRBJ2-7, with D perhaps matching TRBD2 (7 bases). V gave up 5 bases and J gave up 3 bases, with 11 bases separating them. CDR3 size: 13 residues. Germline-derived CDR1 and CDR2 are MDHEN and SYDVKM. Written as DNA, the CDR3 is TGTGCCAGCAGTGGCGGGGGCTTCTACGAGCAGTACTTC. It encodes CASSGGGFYEQYF.

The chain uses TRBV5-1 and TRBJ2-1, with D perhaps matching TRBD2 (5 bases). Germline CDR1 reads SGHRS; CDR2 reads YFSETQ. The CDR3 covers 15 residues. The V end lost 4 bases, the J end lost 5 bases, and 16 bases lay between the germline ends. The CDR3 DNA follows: TGCGCCAGCAGCCCCTCTAGCCAAAGACACAATGAGCAGTTCTTC. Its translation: CASSPSSQRHNEQFF.

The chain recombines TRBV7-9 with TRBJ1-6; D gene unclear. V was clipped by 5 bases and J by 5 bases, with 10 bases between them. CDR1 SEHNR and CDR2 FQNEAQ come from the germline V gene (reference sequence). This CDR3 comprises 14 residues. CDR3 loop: CASSNGQNNSPLHF. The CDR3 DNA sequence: TGTGCCAGCAGCAATGGGCAGAATAATTCACCCCTCCACTTT.

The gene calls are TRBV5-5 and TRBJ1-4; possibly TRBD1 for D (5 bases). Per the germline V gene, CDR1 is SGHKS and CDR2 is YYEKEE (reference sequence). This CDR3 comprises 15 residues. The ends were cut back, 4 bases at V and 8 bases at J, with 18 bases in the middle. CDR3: CASSPIAGVGEKLFF. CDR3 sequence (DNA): TGTGCCAGCAGCCCTATTGCGGGGGTCGGAGAAAAACTGTTTTTT.

CDR3 sequence (DNA): TGTGCCAGCAGCTTGGAGGTGCCAGGGTACACCTTC. As protein: CASSLEVPGYTF. This chain links TRBV5-4 with TRBJ1-2, with a tentative D call TRBD1 (5 bases). CDR1 and CDR2 (germline): SGHNT, YYREEE (reference sequence). CDR3 length: 12 amino acids. The V gene lost 0 bases and the J gene lost 11 bases, with 11 bases spanning the gap.

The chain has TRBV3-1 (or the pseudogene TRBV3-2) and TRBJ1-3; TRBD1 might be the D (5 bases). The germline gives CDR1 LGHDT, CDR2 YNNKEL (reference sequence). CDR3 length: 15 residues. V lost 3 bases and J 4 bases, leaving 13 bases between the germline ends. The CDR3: CASSQAAGSGNTIYF. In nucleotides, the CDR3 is TGTGCCAGCAGCCAGGCCGCAGGGAGCGGAAACACCATATATTTT.

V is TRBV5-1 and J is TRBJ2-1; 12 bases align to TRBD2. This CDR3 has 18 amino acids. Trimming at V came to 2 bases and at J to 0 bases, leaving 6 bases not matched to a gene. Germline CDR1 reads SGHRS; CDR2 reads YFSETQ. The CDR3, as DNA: TGCGCCAGCAGCTTTGGACTAGCGGGATCATTCTCCTACAATGAGCAGTTCTTC. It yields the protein CASSFGLAGSFSYNEQFF.

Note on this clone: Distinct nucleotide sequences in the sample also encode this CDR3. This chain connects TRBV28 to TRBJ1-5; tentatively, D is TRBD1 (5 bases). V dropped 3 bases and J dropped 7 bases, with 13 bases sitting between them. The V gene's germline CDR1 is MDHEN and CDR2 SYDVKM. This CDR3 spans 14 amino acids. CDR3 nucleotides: TGTGCCAGCAGTTTGGGTGGGGGGGGGCAGCCCCAGCATTTT. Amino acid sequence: CASSLGGGGQPQHF.

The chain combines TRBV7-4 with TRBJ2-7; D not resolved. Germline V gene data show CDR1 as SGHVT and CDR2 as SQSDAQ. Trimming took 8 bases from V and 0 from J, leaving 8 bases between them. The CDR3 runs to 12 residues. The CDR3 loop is CASAGYSYEQYF. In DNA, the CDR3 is TGTGCCAGCGCCGGATACTCCTACGAGCAGTACTTC.

CDR3 in DNA: TGTGCCAGCAGCTCCGCCTACGAGCAGTACTTC. Its protein product is CASSSAYEQYF. The rearrangement joins TRBV5-5 to TRBJ2-7; no definite D call. CDR1 and CDR2 from the germline V gene are SGHKS and YYEKEE (reference sequence). V lost 3 bases and J lost 2, with 3 bases in between. This CDR3 has 11 amino acids.

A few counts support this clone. The CDR3 nucleotides read TGTGCCAGCAGTTTATTCTCCTCCGGGGAGCTGTTTTTT. Translated, it gives CASSLFSSGELFF. The V gene is TRBV12-3 or TRBV12-4, the J gene TRBJ2-2; D uncertain. Trimming shortened V by 2 bases and J by 6 bases, and 7 bases separated the two germline ends. There are 13 residues in the CDR3.

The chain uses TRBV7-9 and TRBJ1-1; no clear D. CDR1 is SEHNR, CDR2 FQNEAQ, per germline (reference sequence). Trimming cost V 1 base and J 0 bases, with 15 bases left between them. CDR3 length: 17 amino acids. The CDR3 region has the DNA TGTGCCAGCAGCTTAGGCGAATGGGTCACAATGAACACTGAAGCTTTCTTT. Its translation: CASSLGEWVTMNTEAFF.

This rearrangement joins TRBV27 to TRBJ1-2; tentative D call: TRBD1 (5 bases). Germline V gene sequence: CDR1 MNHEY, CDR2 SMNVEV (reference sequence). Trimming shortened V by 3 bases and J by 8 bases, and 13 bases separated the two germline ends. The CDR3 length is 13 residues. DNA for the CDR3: TGTGCCAGCAGTTTGTCAGGGAGAGGAGGCTACACCTTC. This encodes CASSLSGRGGYTF.

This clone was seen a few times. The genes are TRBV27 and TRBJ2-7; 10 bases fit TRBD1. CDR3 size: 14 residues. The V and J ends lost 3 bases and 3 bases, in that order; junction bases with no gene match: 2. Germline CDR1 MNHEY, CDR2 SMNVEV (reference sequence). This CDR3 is CASSFDRGHYEQYF. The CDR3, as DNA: TGTGCCAGCAGTTTCGACAGGGGGCACTACGAGCAGTACTTC.

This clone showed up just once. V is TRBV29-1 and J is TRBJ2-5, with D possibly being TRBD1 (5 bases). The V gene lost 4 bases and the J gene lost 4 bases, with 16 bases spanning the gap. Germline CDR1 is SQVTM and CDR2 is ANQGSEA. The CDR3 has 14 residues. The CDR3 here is CSVAGLAGIETQYF. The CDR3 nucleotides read TGCAGCGTTGCTGGTTTGGCAGGGATAGAGACCCAGTACTTC.

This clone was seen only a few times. The CDR3 reads CATGTGNTIYF. CDR3 sequence (DNA): TGTGCCACAGGGACTGGAAACACCATATATTTT. J is TRBJ1-3 and V is TRBV3-1 (or the pseudogene TRBV3-2); D is perhaps TRBD1 (5 bases). From germline, CDR1 is LGHDT and CDR2 YNNKEL (reference sequence). The CDR3 runs to 11 residues. The V end lost 10 bases, the J end lost 2 bases, and 6 bases lay between the germline ends.

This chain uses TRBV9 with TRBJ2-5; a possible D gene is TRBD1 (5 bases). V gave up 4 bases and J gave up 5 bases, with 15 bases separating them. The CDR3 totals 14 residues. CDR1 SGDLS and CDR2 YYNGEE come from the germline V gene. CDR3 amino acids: CASSPAPSGETQYF. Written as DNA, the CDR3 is TGTGCCAGCAGCCCGGCTCCTTCAGGGGAGACCCAGTACTTC.

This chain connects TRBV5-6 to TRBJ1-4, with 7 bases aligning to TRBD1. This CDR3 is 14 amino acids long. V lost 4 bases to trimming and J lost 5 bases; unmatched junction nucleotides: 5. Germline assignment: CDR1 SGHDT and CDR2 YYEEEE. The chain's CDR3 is CASSKGTENEKLFF. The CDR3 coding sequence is TGTGCCAGCAGCAAAGGGACAGAAAATGAAAAACTGTTTTTT.

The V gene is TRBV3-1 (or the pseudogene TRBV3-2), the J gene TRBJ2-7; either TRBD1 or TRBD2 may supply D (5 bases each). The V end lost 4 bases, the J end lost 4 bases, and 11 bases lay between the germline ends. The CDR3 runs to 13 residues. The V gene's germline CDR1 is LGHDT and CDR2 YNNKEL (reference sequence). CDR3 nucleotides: TGTGCCAGCAGCCGGGACCCCCTTTACGAGCAGTACTTC. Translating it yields CASSRDPLYEQYF.

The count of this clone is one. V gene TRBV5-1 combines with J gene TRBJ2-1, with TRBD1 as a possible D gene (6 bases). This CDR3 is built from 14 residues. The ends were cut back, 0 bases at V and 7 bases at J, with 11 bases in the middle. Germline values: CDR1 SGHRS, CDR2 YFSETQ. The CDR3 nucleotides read TGCGCCAGCAGCTTGGGACAGGCCGGGAATGAGCAGTTCTTC. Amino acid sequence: CASSLGQAGNEQFF.

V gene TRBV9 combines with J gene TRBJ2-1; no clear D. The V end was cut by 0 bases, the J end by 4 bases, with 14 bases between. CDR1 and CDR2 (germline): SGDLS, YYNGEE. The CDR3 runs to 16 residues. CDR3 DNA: TGTGCCAGCAGCGTAGGTCACTTACCCCCATACAATGAGCAGTTCTTC. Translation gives CASSVGHLPPYNEQFF. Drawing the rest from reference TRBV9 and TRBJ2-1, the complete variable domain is DSGVTQTPKHLITATGQRVTLRCSPRSGDLSVYWYQQSLDQGLQFLIQYYNGEERAKGNILERFSAQQFPDLHSELNLSSLELGDSALYFCASSVGHLPPYNEQFFGPGTRLTVL.

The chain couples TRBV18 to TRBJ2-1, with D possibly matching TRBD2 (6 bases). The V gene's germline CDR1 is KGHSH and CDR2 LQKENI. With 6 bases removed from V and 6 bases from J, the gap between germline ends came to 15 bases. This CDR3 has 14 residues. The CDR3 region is CASSRDSSGNEQFF. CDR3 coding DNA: TGTGCCAGCTCCCGGGACTCTTCTGGCAATGAGCAGTTCTTC.

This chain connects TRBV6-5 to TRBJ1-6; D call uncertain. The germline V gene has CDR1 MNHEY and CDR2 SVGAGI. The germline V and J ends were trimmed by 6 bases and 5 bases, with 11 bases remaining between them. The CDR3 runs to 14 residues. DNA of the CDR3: TGTGCCAGCAGCCCCGACGGCGATAATTCACCCCTCCACTTT. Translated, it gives CASSPDGDNSPLHF.

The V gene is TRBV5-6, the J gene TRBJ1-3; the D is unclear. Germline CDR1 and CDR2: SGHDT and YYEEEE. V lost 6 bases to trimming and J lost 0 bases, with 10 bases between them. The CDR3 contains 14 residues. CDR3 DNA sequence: TGTGCCAGCAAGGAGGTCGACTCTGGAAACACCATATATTTT. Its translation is CASKEVDSGNTIYF.

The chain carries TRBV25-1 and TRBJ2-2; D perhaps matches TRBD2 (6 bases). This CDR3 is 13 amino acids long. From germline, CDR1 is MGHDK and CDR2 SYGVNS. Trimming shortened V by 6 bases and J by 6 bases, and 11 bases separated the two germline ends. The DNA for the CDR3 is TGTGCCAGCAGGCGGGGTGTCGCCGGGGAGCTGTTTTTT. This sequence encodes CASRRGVAGELFF.

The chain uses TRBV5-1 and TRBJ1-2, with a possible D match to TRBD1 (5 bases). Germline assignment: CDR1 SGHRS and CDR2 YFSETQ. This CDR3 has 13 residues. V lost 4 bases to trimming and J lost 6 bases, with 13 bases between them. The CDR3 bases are TGCGCCAGCAGCCCGGGGGTTCCGAATGGCTACACCTTC. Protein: CASSPGVPNGYTF.